This paragraph covers one TCR beta chain sequence. In the authors' methods: Quantification of nucleated cells was approximated via reference gene primer amplification. Profiled with immunoSEQ multiplex PCR; TCRdb holds only in-frame clones, not every one. The V and J calls and clone size were taken over from that table, and D and trimming were inferred from the DNA. Of fewer than 110,000 clones listed, 80% to 90% are singletons. With 7 bases clipped from V and 4 bases from J, the junction kept 9 bases outside the gene matches. Germline V gene data show CDR1 as SGHVS and CDR2 as FQNEAQ. The CDR3 consists of 15 residues. The data were obtained in a study of blood T cell repertoires in COVID-19. Study information: Material from acute and convalescent COVID-19 was sourced from the United States, Italy and Spain.

Sequenced material: peripheral blood. The J gene is TRBJ1-3, the V gene TRBV7-8; 8 bases agree with TRBD1. The TCR sequence derives from a man aged 35 to 55 with active or convalescent COVID-19. The CDR3 bases are TGTGCCAGCACTCCTCAGACAGGGGCCGGAAACACCATATATTTT. Amino acid sequence: CASTPQTGAGNTIYF.